A single T cell receptor (beta chain) is shown here with its context. This sample was taken from a study of blood T cell repertoires in COVID-19. Sequenced by immunoSEQ multiplex PCR; TCRdb stores in-frame clones only, minus some. Here the sample spans approximately 390,000 clones, roughly 90% being singletons. This CDR3 has 15 amino acids. Germline lookup yields CDR1 ENHRY and CDR2 SYGVKD. Between the trimmed V and J ends, which lost 4 bases and 8 bases, there was a span of 20 bases. V usage is TRBV10-3 and J usage is TRBJ1-2, with a possible D match to TRBD1 (5 bases). Specimen: PBMCs or T cells enriched from blood (not recorded which). The source is a woman aged 40 to 50 with acute COVID-19. The CDR3: CAISVNGGEGLGYTF. The CDR3 bases are TGTGCCATCAGTGTTAACGGGGGAGAAGGATTGGGCTACACCTTC.